The 20 T cell receptor beta chains given below trace back to one sample, sequenced in a study of Ad26.COV2.S vaccination and SARS-CoV-2 variants. Assay used: immunoSEQ multiplex PCR; TCRdb lists only in-frame clones, some missing. The profile shows 87,000 or so clones, less than 85% of them singletons. The sample in question was peripheral blood, obtained after recovery from COVID-19. The receptors were gathered from a human donor who had recovered from COVID-19.

The CDR3 DNA is TGTGCCAGCTCACCGGGGCGAGACGGGGATACGCAGTATTTT. The encoded protein is CASSPGRDGDTQYF. The chain carries TRBV18 and TRBJ2-3; D is perhaps TRBD1 (5 bases). The CDR3 consists of 14 residues. Germline CDR1 and CDR2: KGHSH and LQKENI. V lost 3 bases and J lost 6, with 13 bases in between.

This chain connects TRBV7-2 to TRBJ1-3; D gene unclear. Trimming took off 1 base at V and 0 bases at J, with 10 bases between the two ends. The CDR3 sequence is 16 residues long. Germline-derived CDR1 and CDR2 are SGHTA and FQGNSA. The CDR3 bases are TGTGCCAGCAGCTTAGTCTCCTCTCTCTCTGGAAACACCATATATTTT. Its protein product is CASSLVSSLSGNTIYF.

The chain joins TRBV24-1 to TRBJ2-1, with 8 bases fitting TRBD1. Germline values: CDR1 KGHDR, CDR2 SFDVKD. CDR3 size: 14 residues. Unmatched junction bases numbered 6, after V lost 3 bases and J lost 9 bases. The chain's CDR3 is CATSDPQGAGEQFF. CDR3 sequence (DNA): TGTGCCACCAGTGATCCTCAGGGGGCTGGTGAGCAGTTCTTC.

The CDR3 DNA is TGTGCCAGCAGTTTATTGCCCACCACCCTAGAGAATGAGCAGTTCTTC. Its protein product is CASSLLPTTLENEQFF. The rearrangement links TRBV28 to TRBJ2-1, with D hard to call. V was trimmed by 1 base and J by 7 bases, leaving 17 bases between them. Looked up from germline, CDR1 is MDHEN and CDR2 is SYDVKM. The CDR3 spans 16 residues.

V gene TRBV7-2 combines with J gene TRBJ2-1; 13 bases align to TRBD2. This CDR3 region has 16 residues. CDR1 is SGHTA and CDR2 is FQGNSA in the germline V gene. The J segment lost 7 bases and the V segment lost 3 bases, leaving 6 bases of the junction unmatched. CDR3 in amino acids: CASSFWTSGSRNEQFF. The CDR3 bases are TGTGCCAGCAGCTTTTGGACTAGCGGGAGTAGGAATGAGCAGTTCTTC.

The chain links TRBV24-1 to TRBJ1-2, with D unresolved. Germline V gene data show CDR1 as KGHDR and CDR2 as SFDVKD. V gave up 3 bases and J gave up 0 bases, with 13 bases separating them. The CDR3 consists of 16 residues. In DNA, the CDR3 is TGTGCCACCAGTGATCCGGGCCACCCAGCTAACTATGGCTACACCTTC. Translating gives CATSDPGHPANYGYTF.

The chain uses TRBV27 and TRBJ1-3, with 7 bases aligning to TRBD1. The length of the CDR3 is 17 residues. V lost 5 bases and J lost 7; bases outside the gene matches: 17. Germline CDR1 and CDR2: MNHEY and SMNVEV (reference sequence). The CDR3 DNA reads TGTGCCAGCAGTCCAAGCGTTAGACAGGGATGGCGGAACACCATATATTTT. Translated: CASSPSVRQGWRNTIYF.

The gene calls are TRBV6-5 and TRBJ1-1, with D maybe TRBD1 (6 bases). CDR3 size: 12 residues. CDR1 is MNHEY, CDR2 SVGAGI, per germline. Trimming pared 6 bases from V and 7 bases from J, leaving 12 bases between. The CDR3 nucleotides read TGTGCCAGCAGCCGAACAGGGATTGAAGCTTTCTTT. Amino acids: CASSRTGIEAFF.

Concerning this clone itself: The sample carries other DNA sequences with the same CDR3. V and J are TRBV9 and TRBJ1-4; the D is unclear. V was clipped by 3 bases and J by 5 bases, with 11 bases between them. This CDR3 spans 14 amino acids. Germline assignment: CDR1 SGDLS and CDR2 YYNGEE. CDR3 sequence (DNA): TGTGCCAGCAGCGCAGGCGCGAGAAATGAAAAACTGTTTTTT. Translating it yields CASSAGARNEKLFF.

The genes are TRBV4-2 and TRBJ2-1, with 7 bases matching TRBD2. CDR3 length equals 16 residues. The germline V gene encodes CDR1 LGHNA and CDR2 YNFKEQ. The ends lost 0 bases at V and 1 base at J; junction bases unmatched: 3. The CDR3 bases are TGTGCCAGCAGCCAAGATTACGGGAGGTCCTACAATGAGCAGTTCTTC. Protein product: CASSQDYGRSYNEQFF.

The V gene is TRBV5-1, the J gene TRBJ1-5; D call uncertain. Germline-derived CDR1 and CDR2 are SGHRS and YFSETQ. V was cut by 5 bases and J by 0 bases, with 15 bases left in between. This CDR3 has 16 amino acids. The CDR3 region is CASSGVGLYSNQPQHF. CDR3 DNA: TGCGCCAGCAGTGGTGTAGGGCTATATAGCAATCAGCCCCAGCATTTT.

The chain links TRBV6-2 or TRBV6-3 to TRBJ1-2; TRBD1 matches at 9 bases. Germline assignment: CDR1 MNHEY and CDR2 SVGEGT. V shed 0 bases and J 4 bases; nucleotides not matched to a gene: 6. The length of the CDR3 is 16 residues. Here the CDR3 reads CASSYSPTGGGYGYTF. CDR3 nucleotide sequence: TGTGCCAGCAGTTACTCTCCTACAGGGGGCGGCTATGGCTACACCTTC.

The rearrangement uses TRBV5-6 and TRBJ1-3; TRBD1 might be the D (5 bases). The length of the CDR3 is 17 residues. Between the trimmed V and J ends, which lost 1 base and 0 bases, there was a span of 14 bases. Germline lookup yields CDR1 SGHDT and CDR2 YYEEEE. CDR3 DNA: TGTGCCAGCAGCTTGTGGTTCGGGGCCGACTCTGGAAACACCATATATTTT. It is translated as CASSLWFGADSGNTIYF.

The chain carries TRBV2 and TRBJ1-6, with D tentatively TRBD1 (5 bases). Trimming left V 7 bases short and J 7 bases short, with 11 bases between. CDR3 length equals 13 residues. Germline CDR1 SNHLY, CDR2 FYNNEI. CDR3 sequence: CASTGTANSPLHF. Here the CDR3 DNA reads TGTGCCAGCACGGGGACCGCGAATTCACCCCTCCACTTT.

This clone is a singleton in its sample. The rearrangement joins TRBV7-2 to TRBJ2-3, with 10 bases aligning to TRBD2. In germline, CDR1 is SGHTA, CDR2 FQGNSA. J lost 4 bases, V lost 5 bases, and 9 bases had no gene match. The CDR3 is 16 amino acids. DNA of the CDR3: TGTGCCAGCAGCCTCATAGCGGGAGGATCCCCAGATACGCAGTATTTT. It translates to CASSLIAGGSPDTQYF.

The CDR3 sequence: CASSKRLAGGPEETQYF. The CDR3 nucleotides are TGTGCCAGCAGTAAACGACTTGCGGGAGGGCCTGAAGAGACCCAGTACTTC. V and J are TRBV7-6 and TRBJ2-5, with 9 bases identical to TRBD2. V shed 6 bases, J shed 3 bases, and the junction held 14 bases outside the gene matches. The germline CDR1 and CDR2 sequences are SGHVS and FNYEAQ. The length of the CDR3 is 17 residues.

The chain recombines TRBV28 with TRBJ1-2; unclear D gene. CDR3 size: 12 residues. The germline V gene encodes CDR1 MDHEN and CDR2 SYDVKM. V was cut by 5 bases and J by 2 bases, with 6 bases left in between. CDR3 in DNA: TGTGCCAGCAGTCCACGGAACTATGGCTACACCTTC. Translation gives CASSPRNYGYTF.

This chain links TRBV7-2 with TRBJ2-7; D unresolved. The V end was cut by 5 bases, the J end by 4 bases, with 15 bases between. This CDR3 region has 14 residues. Germline assignment: CDR1 SGHTA and CDR2 FQGNSA. CDR3 in DNA: TGTGCCAGCAGCCCGAGTCCAGTAGGATACGAGCAGTACTTC. Encoded protein: CASSPSPVGYEQYF.

The chain links TRBV10-1 to TRBJ1-1; D is unclear. Germline CDR1 is WNHNN and CDR2 is SYGVQD (reference sequence). The CDR3 totals 12 residues. V lost 3 bases, J lost 3 bases, and 5 bases lay in between. CDR3 region: CASSDGDTEAFF. The CDR3 DNA reads as TGCGCCAGCAGTGATGGGGACACTGAAGCTTTCTTT.

The V call is TRBV11-3, the J call TRBJ2-4, with no clear D. This CDR3 has 14 residues. The V gene's germline CDR1 is SGHNT and CDR2 YENEEA. Trimming removed 8 bases at V and 0 bases at J, with 11 bases between. The CDR3 protein is CASAAGLAKNIQYF. As DNA, the CDR3 is TGTGCCAGCGCGGCCGGCCTAGCCAAAAACATTCAGTACTTC. Full variable domain (outside the CDR3, taken from reference TRBV11-3 and TRBJ2-4): EAGVVQSPRYKIIEKKQPVAFWCNPISGHNTLYWYLQNLGQGPELLIRYENEEAVDDSQLPKDRFSAERLKGVDSTLKIQPAELGDSAVYLCASAAGLAKNIQYFGAGTRLSVL.